This paragraph reports one T cell receptor (beta chain). PCR employed 60 Vbeta and 13 Jbeta primers. Profiling relied on immunoSEQ multiplex PCR, and the TCRdb table lists in-frame clones only, not all of them. The sample contains more than 110,000 clones, just under 85% of which appear only once. This specimen comes from a study of cytomegalovirus exposure and HLA in healthy donors. Across the whole study: Membership in the Caucasian-associated ancestry cluster was found for around four fifths of fewer than 450 genotyped donors.

Deletions cut 6 bases from V and 3 bases from J, with 11 bases between. CDR3 length: 13 amino acids. Germline V gene sequence: CDR1 KGHSH, CDR2 LQKENI. The sequence derives from a middle-aged man in good health and CMV-seropositive. The sample comprised PBMCs. The chain combines TRBV18 with TRBJ1-1, with D perhaps TRBD1 (5 bases). The DNA for the CDR3 is TGTGCCAGCTCTGCAGGGTGGGACACTGAAGCTTTCTTT. Translated, it gives CASSAGWDTEAFF.